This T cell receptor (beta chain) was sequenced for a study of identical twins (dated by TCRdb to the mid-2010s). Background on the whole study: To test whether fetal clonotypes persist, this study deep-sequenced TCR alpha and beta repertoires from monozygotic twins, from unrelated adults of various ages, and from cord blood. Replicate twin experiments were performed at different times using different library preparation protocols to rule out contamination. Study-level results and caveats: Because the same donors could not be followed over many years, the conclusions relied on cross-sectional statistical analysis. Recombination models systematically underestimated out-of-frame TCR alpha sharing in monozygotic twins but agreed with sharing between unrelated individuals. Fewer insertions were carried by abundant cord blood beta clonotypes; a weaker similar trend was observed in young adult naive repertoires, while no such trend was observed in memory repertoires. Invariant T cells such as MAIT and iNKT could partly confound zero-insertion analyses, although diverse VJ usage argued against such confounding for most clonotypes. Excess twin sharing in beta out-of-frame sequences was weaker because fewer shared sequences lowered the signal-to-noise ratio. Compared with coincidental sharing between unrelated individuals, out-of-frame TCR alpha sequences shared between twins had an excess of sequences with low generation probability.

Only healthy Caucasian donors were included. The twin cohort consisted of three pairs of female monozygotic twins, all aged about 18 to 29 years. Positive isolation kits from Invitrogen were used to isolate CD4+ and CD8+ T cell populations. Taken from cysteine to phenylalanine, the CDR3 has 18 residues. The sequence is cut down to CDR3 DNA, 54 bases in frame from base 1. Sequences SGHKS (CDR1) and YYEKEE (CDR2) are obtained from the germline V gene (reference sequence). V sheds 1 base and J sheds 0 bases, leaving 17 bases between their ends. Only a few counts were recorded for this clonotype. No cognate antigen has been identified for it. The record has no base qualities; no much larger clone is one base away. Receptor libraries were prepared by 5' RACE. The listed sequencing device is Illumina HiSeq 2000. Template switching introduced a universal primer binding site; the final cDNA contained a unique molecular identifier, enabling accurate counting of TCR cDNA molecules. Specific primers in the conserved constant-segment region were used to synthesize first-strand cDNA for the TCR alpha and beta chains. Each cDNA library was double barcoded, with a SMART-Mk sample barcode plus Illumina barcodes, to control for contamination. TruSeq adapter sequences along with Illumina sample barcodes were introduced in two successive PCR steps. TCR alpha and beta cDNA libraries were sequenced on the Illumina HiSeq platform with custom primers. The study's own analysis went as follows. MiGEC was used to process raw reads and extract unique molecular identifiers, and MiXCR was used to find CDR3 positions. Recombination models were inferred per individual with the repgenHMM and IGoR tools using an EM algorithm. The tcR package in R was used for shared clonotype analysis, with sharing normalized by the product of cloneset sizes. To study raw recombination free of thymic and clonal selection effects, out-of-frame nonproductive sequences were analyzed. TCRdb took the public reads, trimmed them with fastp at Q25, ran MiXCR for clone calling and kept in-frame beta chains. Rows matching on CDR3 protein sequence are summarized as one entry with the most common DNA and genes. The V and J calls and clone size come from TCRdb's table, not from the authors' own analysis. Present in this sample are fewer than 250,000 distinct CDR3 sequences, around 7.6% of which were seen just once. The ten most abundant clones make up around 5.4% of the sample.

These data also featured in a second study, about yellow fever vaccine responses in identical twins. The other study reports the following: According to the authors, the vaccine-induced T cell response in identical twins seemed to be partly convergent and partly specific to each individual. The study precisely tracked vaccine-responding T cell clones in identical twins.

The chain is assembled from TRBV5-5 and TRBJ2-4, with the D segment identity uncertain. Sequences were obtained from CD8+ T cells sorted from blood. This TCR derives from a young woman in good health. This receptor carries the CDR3 CASSLRPDEYLAKNIQYF. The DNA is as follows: TGTGCCAGCAGCTTGAGGCCGGATGAATACCTAGCCAAAAACATTCAGTACTTC.